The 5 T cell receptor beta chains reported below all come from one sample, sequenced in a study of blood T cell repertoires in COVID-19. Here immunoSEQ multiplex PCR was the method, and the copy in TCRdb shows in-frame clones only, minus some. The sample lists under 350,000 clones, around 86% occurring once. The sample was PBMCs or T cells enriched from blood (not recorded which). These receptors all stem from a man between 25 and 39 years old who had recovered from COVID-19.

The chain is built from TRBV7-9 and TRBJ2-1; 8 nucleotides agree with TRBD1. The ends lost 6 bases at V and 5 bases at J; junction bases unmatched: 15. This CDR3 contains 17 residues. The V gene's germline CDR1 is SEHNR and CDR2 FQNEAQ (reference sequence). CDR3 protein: CASRTNLRDRLNNEQFF. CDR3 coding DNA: TGTGCCAGCAGAACGAACCTCCGGGACAGGCTGAACAATGAGCAGTTCTTC.

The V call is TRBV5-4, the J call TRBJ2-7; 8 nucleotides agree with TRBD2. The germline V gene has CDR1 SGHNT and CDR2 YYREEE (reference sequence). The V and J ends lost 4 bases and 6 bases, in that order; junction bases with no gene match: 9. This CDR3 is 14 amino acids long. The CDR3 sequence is CASSPGGPAGEQYF. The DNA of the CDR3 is TGTGCCAGCAGCCCGGGGGGGCCAGCCGGCGAGCAGTACTTC.

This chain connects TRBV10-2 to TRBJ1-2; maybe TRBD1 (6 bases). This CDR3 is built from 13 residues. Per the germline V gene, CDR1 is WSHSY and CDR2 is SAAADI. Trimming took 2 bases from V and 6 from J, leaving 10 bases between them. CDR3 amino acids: CASSEAGADGYTF. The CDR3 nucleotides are TGCGCCAGCAGTGAGGCGGGGGCGGATGGCTACACCTTC.

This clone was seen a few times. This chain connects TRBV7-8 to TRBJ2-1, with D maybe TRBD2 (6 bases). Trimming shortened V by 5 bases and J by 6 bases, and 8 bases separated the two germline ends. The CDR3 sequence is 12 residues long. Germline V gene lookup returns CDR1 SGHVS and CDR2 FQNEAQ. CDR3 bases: TGTGCCAGCAGCCAGACTAGCAATGAGCAGTTCTTC. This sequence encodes CASSQTSNEQFF.

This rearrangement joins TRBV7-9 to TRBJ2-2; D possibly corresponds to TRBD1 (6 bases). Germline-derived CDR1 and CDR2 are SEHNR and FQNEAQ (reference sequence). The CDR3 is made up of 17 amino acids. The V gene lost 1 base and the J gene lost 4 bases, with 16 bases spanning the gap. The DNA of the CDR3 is TGTGCCAGCAGCTTAGTTTTCAGGGGCCCTATCACCGGGGAGCTGTTTTTT. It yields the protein CASSLVFRGPITGELFF.